Below are 3 T cell receptor beta chains sequenced from a single sample in a study of T-cell reconstitution after alpha-beta-depleted transplantation in children. The authors prepared the TCRbeta library with unique molecular identifiers. TCRdb re-called the PCR reads with MiXCR, one entry per CDR3 protein. The sample lists hundreds of thousands of distinct CDR3 sequences; around 12% were seen once. The starting material was PBMCs, obtained before TCRalphabeta/CD19-depleted stem cell transplant. These receptors were obtained from a girl aged 2 to 9 with congenital amegakaryocytic thrombocytopenia, due to receive a stem cell transplant.

This clonotype was detected only a few times. The J gene is TRBJ2-5, the V gene TRBV29-1, with D possibly TRBD2 on 6 matching bases. This CDR3 is 14 amino acids long. Germline values: CDR1 SQVTM, CDR2 ANQGSEA. V was cut by 4 bases and J by 7 bases, with 19 bases left in between. The CDR3: CSVVATGVGRTQYF. The CDR3, as DNA: TGCAGCGTTGTGGCGACGGGGGTCGGTAGGACCCAGTACTTC.

This clonotype was observed a few times. The J gene is TRBJ2-7, the V gene TRBV5-5; D is possibly TRBD2 (5 bases). The germline V gene has CDR1 SGHKS and CDR2 YYEKEE (reference sequence). The CDR3 covers 11 residues. Trimming stripped 0 bases from V and 9 bases from J, with 7 bases between. CDR3 amino acids: CASSLVGVQYF. The DNA for the CDR3 is TGTGCCAGCAGCTTGGTCGGGGTGCAGTACTTC.

This clonotype was picked up a small number of times. The chain combines TRBV3-1 with TRBJ2-1, with 7 bases fitting TRBD2. J was trimmed by 10 bases and V by 5 bases; bases with no gene match: 2. CDR1 is LGHDT, CDR2 YNNKEL, per germline (reference sequence). The CDR3 has 11 amino acids. The CDR3 protein is CASSGLEEQFF. Written as DNA, the CDR3 is TGTGCCAGCAGCGGACTAGAGGAGCAGTTCTTC.